This T cell receptor (beta chain) was identified during a study of CD8 T cells in ankylosing spondylitis. Study-level findings and limits: Characteristic, it appeared, of ankylosing spondylitis blood was a TCR beta motif of roughly 8 highly homologous variants. Disease-linked clones were reportedly significantly enriched in matched ankylosing spondylitis synovial fluid. Reports of some motif variants in reactive arthritis synovial fluid and blood predate this one.

The CDR3 is 16 amino acids. Germline assignment: CDR1 DFQATT and CDR2 SNEGSKA (reference sequence). With 3 bases clipped from V and 8 bases from J, the junction kept 14 bases outside the gene matches. This clonotype has a count of ten or more. Its antigen remains unknown. A quantitative 5'-RACE method, one with molecular barcodes, was used to make TCR beta libraries. One entry per CDR3 protein results from TCRdb running MiXCR on the 5' RACE reads. This table has roughly 160,000 distinct CDR3 sequences, roughly 12% appearing once. The J gene is TRBJ2-1, the V gene TRBV20-1; 9 bases are shared with TRBD1. The origin of this receptor is a male donor with ankylosing spondylitis or in good health (not recorded which). The sequencing sample was made of blood, either unsorted or a sorted T cell fraction (not recorded which). This CDR3 reads CSASVLAGTGSHEQFF. Here the CDR3 DNA reads TGCAGTGCTAGTGTACTCGCCGGGACAGGGAGCCATGAGCAGTTCTTC.